The clone carrying this TCR beta chain was observed many times. What it binds is not known. Documented time point: newly diagnosed GD, antithyroid drugs for less than 3 months. PBMC RNA was the source of the TCR library. The data originate from a study of regulatory T cells in long-lasting Graves disease. Points from the study as a whole: In persistent patients, shared public clonotypes (2,741) outnumbered those in new patients (about 970).

Arm-PCR of CDR3 regions with iRepertoire HTBI primers generated TCR beta libraries. TCRdb re-derived calls from the multiplex PCR reads in MiXCR, one entry per CDR3 protein. This table has some 220,000 distinct CDR3 sequences, roughly 20% appearing once. Germline V gives CDR1 DFQATT, CDR2 SNEGSKA (reference sequence). The CDR3 has 14 residues. V trimming: 5 bases; J trimming: 8 bases; junction bases outside the gene matches: 8. The same sample was also studied in work on T cells in Graves' hyperthyroidism and ophthalmopathy. That study reports: The HTBI primer set drove a first-round RT-PCR of the TCR CDR3.

The gene calls are TRBV20-1 and TRBJ2-1, with TRBD2 matching 11 bases. The TCR comes from a woman aged 25 to 45 with Graves disease. Sequenced material: peripheral blood mononuclear cells (PBMCs), taken at new diagnosis, from a patient treated with antithyroid drugs. CDR3 nucleotides: TGCAGTGCTGCACTAGCGGGAGAACGGGATGAGCAGTTCTTC. Encoded protein: CSAALAGERDEQFF.